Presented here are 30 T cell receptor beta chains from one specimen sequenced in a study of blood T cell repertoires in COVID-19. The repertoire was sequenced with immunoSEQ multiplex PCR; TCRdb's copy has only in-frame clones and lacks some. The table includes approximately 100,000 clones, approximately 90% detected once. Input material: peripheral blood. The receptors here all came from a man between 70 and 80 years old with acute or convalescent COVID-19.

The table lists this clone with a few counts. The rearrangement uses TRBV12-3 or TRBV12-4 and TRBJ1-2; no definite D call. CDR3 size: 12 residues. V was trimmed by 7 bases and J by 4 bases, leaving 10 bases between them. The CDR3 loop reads CASTQKTYGYTF. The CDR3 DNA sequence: TGTGCCAGCACTCAGAAAACCTATGGCTACACCTTC.

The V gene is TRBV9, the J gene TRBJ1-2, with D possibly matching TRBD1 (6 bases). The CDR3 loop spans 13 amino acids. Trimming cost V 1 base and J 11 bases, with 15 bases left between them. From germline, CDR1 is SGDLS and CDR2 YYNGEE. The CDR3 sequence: CASSVLGGLGYTF. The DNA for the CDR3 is TGTGCCAGCAGCGTACTAGGGGGTCTTGGATACACCTTC.

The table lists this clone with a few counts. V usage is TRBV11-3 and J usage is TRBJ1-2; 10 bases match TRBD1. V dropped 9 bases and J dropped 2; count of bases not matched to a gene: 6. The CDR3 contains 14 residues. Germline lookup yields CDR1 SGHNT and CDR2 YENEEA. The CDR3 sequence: CARNTGQGNYGYTF. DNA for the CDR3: TGTGCCAGAAATACGGGACAGGGGAACTATGGCTACACCTTC.

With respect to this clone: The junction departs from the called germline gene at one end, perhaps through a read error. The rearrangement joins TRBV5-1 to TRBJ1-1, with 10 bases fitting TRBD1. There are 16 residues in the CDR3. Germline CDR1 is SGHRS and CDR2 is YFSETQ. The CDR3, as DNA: TGCGCCAGCATCTTGACAGGGGGCGCGGGGAACACTGAAGCTTTCTTT. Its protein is CASILTGGAGNTEAFF.

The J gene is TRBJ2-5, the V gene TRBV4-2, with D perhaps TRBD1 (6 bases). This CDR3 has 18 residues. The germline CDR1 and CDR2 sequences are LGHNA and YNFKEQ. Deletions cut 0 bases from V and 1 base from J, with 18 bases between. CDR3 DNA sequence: TGTGCCAGCAGCCAAGAAGGGCAAGCACAGGGCTTCCAAGAGACCCAGTACTTC. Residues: CASSQEGQAQGFQETQYF.

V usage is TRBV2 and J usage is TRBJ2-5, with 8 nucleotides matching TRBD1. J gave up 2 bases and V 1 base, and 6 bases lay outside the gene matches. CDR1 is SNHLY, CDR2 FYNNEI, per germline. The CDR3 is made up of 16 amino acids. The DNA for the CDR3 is TGTGCCAGCAGTGAAGAAACCGGGACAGGACAAGAGACCCAGTACTTC. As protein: CASSEETGTGQETQYF.

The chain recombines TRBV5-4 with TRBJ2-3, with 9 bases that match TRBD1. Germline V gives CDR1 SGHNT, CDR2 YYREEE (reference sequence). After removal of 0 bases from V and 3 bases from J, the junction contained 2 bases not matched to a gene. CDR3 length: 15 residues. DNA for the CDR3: TGTGCCAGCAGCTTGGGACAGGGGGTGACAGATACGCAGTATTTT. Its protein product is CASSLGQGVTDTQYF.

The CDR3 nucleotides read TGTGCCAGCAGCTTTAGCGGGGGGGCATACAATGAGCAGTTCTTC. This encodes CASSFSGGAYNEQFF. The V and J genes are TRBV7-2 and TRBJ2-1; 11 bases align to TRBD2. Germline lookup yields CDR1 SGHTA and CDR2 FQGNSA. The CDR3 runs to 15 residues. The V and J ends lost 3 bases and 4 bases, in that order; junction bases with no gene match: 2.

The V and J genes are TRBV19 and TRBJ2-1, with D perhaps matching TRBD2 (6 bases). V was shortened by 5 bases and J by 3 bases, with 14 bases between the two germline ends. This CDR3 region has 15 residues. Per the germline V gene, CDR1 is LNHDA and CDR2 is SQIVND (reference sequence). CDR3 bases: TGTGCCAGTAGTCTCCCGGGGGAAAACTACAATGAGCAGTTCTTC. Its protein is CASSLPGENYNEQFF.

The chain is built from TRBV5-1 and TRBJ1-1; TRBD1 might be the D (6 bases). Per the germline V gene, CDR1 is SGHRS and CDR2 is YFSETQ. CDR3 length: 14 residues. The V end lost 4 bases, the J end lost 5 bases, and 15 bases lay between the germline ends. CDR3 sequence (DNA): TGCGCCAGCAGCATGCAGGGACACGAGACTGAAGCTTTCTTT. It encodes CASSMQGHETEAFF.

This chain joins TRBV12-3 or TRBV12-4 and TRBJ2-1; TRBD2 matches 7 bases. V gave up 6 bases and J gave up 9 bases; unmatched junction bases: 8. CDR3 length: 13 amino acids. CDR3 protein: CASSSGLGAEQFF. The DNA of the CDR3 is TGTGCCAGCAGCTCAGGACTAGGAGCTGAGCAGTTCTTC.

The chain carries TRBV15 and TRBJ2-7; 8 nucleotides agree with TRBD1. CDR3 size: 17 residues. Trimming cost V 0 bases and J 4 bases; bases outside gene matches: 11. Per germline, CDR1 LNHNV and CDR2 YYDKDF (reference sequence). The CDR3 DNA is TGTGCCACCAGCAGAGATATGACTCGGACAGGGCGGTACGAGCAGTACTTC. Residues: CATSRDMTRTGRYEQYF.

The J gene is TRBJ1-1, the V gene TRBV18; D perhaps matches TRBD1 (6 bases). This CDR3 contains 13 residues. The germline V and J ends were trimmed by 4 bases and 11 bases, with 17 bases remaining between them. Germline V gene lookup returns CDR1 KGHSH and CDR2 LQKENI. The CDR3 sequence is CASSRVSRQGAFF. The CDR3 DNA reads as TGTGCCAGCTCACGGGTGTCTCGTCAGGGGGCTTTCTTT.

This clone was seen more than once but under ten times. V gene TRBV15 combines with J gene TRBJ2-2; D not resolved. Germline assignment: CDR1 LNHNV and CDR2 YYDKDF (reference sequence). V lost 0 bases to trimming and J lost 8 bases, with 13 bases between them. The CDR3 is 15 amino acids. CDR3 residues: CATSRDLPSLGELFF. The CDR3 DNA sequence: TGTGCCACCAGCAGAGATCTACCTAGTTTGGGGGAGCTGTTTTTT.

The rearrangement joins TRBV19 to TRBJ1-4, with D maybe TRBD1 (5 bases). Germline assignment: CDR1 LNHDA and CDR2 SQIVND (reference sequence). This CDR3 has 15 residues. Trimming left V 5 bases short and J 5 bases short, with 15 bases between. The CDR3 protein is CASSQPSGGNEKLFF. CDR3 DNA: TGTGCCAGTAGTCAACCTTCGGGGGGGAATGAAAAACTGTTTTTT.

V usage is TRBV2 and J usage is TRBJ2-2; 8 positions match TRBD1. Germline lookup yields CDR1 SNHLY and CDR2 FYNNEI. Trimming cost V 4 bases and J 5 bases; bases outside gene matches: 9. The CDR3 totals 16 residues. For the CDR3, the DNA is TGTGCCAGCAGTGTACTGCAGGGGGCAAGAACCGGGGAGCTGTTTTTT. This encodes CASSVLQGARTGELFF.

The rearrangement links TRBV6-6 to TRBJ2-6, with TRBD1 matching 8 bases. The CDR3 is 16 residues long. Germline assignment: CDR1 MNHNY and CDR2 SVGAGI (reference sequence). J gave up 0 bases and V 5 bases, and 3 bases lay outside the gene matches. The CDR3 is CASSVTGGSGANVLTF. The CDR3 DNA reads TGTGCCAGCAGTGTTACAGGGGGCTCTGGGGCCAACGTCCTGACTTTC.

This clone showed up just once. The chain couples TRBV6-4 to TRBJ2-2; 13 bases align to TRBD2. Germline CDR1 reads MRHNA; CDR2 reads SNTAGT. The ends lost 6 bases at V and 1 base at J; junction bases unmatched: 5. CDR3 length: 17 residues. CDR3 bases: TGTGCCAGCAGCTCCACTAGCGGGGGGGTGAACACCGGGGAGCTGTTTTTT. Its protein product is CASSSTSGGVNTGELFF.

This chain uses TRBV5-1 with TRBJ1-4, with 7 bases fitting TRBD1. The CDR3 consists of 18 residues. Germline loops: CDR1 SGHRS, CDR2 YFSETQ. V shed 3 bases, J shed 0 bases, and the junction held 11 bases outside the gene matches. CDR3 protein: CASSSPDDRAATNEKLFF. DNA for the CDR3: TGCGCCAGCAGCTCCCCCGATGACAGGGCTGCAACTAATGAAAAACTGTTTTTT.

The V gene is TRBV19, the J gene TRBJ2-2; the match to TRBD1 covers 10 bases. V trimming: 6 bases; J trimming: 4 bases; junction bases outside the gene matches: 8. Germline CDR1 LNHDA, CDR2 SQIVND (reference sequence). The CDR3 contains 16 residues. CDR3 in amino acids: CASSLGQGGSTGELFF. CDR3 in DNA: TGTGCCAGTAGCTTAGGACAGGGGGGCAGCACCGGGGAGCTGTTTTTT.

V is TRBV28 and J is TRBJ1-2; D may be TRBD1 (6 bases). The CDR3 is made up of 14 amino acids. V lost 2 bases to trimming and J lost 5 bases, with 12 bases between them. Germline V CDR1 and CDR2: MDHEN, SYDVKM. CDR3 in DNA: TGTGCCAGCAGTTTAGAGGACAGCGTATATGGCTACACCTTC. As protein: CASSLEDSVYGYTF.

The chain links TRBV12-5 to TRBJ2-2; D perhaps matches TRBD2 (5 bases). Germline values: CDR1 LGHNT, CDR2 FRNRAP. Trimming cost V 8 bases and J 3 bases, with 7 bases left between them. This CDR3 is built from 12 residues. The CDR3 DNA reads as TGTGCTAGTTTGAGGGACACCGGGGAGCTGTTTTTT. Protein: CASLRDTGELFF.

The CDR3 here is CASSQDPLAVMGDTQYF. Written as DNA, the CDR3 is TGCGCCAGCAGCCAAGATCCCCTAGCGGTTATGGGAGATACGCAGTATTTT. The chain couples TRBV4-1 to TRBJ2-3; 7 bases are shared with TRBD2. Unmatched junction bases numbered 11, after V lost 0 bases and J lost 5 bases. The length of the CDR3 is 17 residues. CDR1 is MGHRA and CDR2 is YSYEKL in the germline V gene.

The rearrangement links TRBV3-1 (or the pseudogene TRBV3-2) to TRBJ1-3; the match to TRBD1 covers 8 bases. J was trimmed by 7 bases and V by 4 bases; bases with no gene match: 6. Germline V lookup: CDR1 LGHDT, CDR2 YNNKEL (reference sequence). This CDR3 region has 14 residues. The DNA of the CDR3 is TGTGCCAGCAGCCCCAGGACAGGGTGGAACACCATATATTTT. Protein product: CASSPRTGWNTIYF.

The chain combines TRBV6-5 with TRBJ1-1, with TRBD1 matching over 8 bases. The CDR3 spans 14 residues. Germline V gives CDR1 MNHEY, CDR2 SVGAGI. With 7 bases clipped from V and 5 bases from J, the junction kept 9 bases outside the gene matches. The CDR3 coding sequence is TGTGCCAGCACCAAGACAGGGGTGGATACTGAAGCTTTCTTT. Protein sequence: CASTKTGVDTEAFF.

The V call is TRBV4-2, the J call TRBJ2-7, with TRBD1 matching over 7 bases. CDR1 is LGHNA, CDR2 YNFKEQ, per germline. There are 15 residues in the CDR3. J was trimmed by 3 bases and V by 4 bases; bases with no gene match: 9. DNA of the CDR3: TGTGCCAGCAGCCCCCGGACAGGAGGAAACTACGAGCAGTACTTC. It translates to CASSPRTGGNYEQYF.

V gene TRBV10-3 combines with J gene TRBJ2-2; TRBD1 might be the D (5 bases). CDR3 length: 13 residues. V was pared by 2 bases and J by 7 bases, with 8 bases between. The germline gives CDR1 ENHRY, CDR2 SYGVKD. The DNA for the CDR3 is TGTGCCATCAGTGAGCAAGGGGTCGGGGAGCTGTTTTTT. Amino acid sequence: CAISEQGVGELFF.

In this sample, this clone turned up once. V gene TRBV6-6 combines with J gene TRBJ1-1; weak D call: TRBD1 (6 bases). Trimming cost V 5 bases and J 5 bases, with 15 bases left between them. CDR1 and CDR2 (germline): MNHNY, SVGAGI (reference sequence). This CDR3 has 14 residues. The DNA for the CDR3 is TGTGCCAGCAGTCGACAGGTTCTTGGAACTGAAGCTTTCTTT. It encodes CASSRQVLGTEAFF.

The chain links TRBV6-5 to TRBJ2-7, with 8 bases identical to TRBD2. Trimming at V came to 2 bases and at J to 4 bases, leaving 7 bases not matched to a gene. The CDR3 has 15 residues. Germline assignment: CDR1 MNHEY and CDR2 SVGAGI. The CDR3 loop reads CASSYGSGGSYEQYV. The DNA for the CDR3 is TGTGCCAGCAGTTACGGCAGCGGGGGATCTTACGAGCAGTACGTC.

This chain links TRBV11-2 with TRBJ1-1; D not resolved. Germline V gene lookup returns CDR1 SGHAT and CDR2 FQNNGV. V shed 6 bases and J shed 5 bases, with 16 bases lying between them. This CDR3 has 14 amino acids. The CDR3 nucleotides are TGTGCCAGCAGTTCTGTGGTTACGGGGACTGAAGCTTTCTTT. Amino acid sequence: CASSSVVTGTEAFF.